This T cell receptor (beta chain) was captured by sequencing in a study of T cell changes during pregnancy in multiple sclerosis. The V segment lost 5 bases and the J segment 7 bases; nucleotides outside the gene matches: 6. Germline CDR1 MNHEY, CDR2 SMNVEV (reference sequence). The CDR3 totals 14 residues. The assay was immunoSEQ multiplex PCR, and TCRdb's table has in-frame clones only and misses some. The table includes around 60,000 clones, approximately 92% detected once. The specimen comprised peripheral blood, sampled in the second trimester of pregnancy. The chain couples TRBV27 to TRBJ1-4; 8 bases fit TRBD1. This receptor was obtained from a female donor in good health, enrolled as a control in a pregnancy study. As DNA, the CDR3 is TGTGCCAGCAGTATGGACAGGGCCCTTGAAAAACTGTTTTTT. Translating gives CASSMDRALEKLFF. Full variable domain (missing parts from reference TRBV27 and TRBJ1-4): EAQVTQNPRYLITVTGKKLTVTCSQNMNHEYMSWYRQDPGLGLRQIYYSMNVEVTDKGDVPEGYKVSRKEKRNFPLILESPSPNQTSLYFCASSMDRALEKLFFGSGTQLSVL.